Listed below are T cell receptor beta chains from one sample, sequenced in a study of blood T cells in healthy people across ages. One entry per CDR3 protein, called by TCRdb with MiXCR from the 5' RACE reads. The sample records around 800,000 distinct CDR3 sequences, 40% to 50% being singletons. The sample taken for sequencing was blood. Receptors originate from a man in his fifties or sixties in good health. The CDR3 runs from the conserved cysteine through the conserved F or W. The D gene is left open where the match is weak. Size is omitted from some rows. Given values are once, few, many or a class for expanded clones.

d_call: -
j_call: TRBJ2-7
clone_size: -
v_call: TRBV30
cdr3_aa: CAWSVQTRWENEQYF
cdr3_nt: TGTGCCTGGAGTGTACAAACAAGGTGGGAAAACGAGCAGTACTTC

d_call: TRBD1
j_call: TRBJ2-7
clone_size: -
v_call: TRBV19
cdr3_aa: CASSGQGAEQYF
cdr3_nt: TGTGCCAGTAGTGGACAGGGGGCCGAGCAGTACTTC

d_call: -
j_call: TRBJ2-5
clone_size: few
v_call: TRBV4-1
cdr3_aa: CASSQEGSLGETQYF
cdr3_nt: TGCGCCAGCAGCCAAGAGGGTTCCCTTGGAGAGACCCAGTACTTC

d_call: TRBD2
j_call: TRBJ2-7
clone_size: many
v_call: TRBV7-9
cdr3_aa: CASSLVEAGDPYEQYF
cdr3_nt: TGTGCCAGCAGCTTAGTCGAGGCGGGAGACCCCTACGAGCAGTACTTC

d_call: -
j_call: TRBJ2-3
clone_size: -
v_call: TRBV13
cdr3_aa: CASSLQRTDTQYF
cdr3_nt: TGTGCCAGCAGCCTTCAACGCACAGATACGCAGTATTTT

d_call: TRBD2
j_call: TRBJ2-5
clone_size: few
v_call: TRBV6-1
cdr3_aa: CASTLTGNKKKGLAKETQYF
cdr3_nt: TGTGCCAGCACCTTGACAGGGAACAAGAAGAAGGGACTAGCCAAAGAGACCCAGTACTTC

d_call: -
j_call: TRBJ2-3
clone_size: -
v_call: TRBV30
cdr3_aa: CAWNLPGTDTQYF
cdr3_nt: TGTGCCTGGAATCTCCCCGGCACAGATACGCAGTATTTT

d_call: -
j_call: TRBJ2-7
clone_size: -
v_call: TRBV6-2/TRBV6-3
cdr3_aa: CASSYARVTDEQYF
cdr3_nt: TGTGCCAGCAGTTACGCCAGGGTAACGGACGAGCAGTACTTC

d_call: -
j_call: TRBJ2-7
clone_size: many
v_call: TRBV7-2
cdr3_aa: CASSLAFTYEQYF
cdr3_nt: TGTGCCAGCAGCTTAGCGTTCACATACGAGCAGTACTTC

d_call: TRBD1
j_call: TRBJ2-1
clone_size: -
v_call: TRBV20-1
cdr3_aa: CSAVDRSGSYNEQFF
cdr3_nt: TGCAGTGCCGTGGACAGGTCGGGATCCTACAATGAGCAGTTCTTC

d_call: -
j_call: TRBJ2-7
clone_size: -
v_call: TRBV6-5
cdr3_aa: CASTRDGSYEQYF
cdr3_nt: TGTGCCAGCACCCGGGACGGCTCCTACGAGCAGTACTTC

d_call: -
j_call: TRBJ1-1
clone_size: -
v_call: TRBV27
cdr3_aa: CASSTGRSDEAFF
cdr3_nt: TGTGCCAGCAGCACAGGACGATCGGACGAAGCTTTCTTT

d_call: -
j_call: TRBJ2-3
clone_size: -
v_call: TRBV7-2
cdr3_aa: CASVGHSAATDTQYF
cdr3_nt: TGTGCCAGCGTAGGACACAGCGCGGCCACAGATACGCAGTATTTT

d_call: -
j_call: TRBJ2-3
clone_size: -
v_call: TRBV4-3
cdr3_aa: CASSQVGPLGSTTSTDTQYF
cdr3_nt: TGCGCCAGCAGCCAAGTTGGCCCCTTAGGGTCGACGACTAGCACAGATACGCAGTATTTT

d_call: TRBD2
j_call: TRBJ2-5
clone_size: -
v_call: TRBV7-2
cdr3_aa: CASSTTWGGTQYF
cdr3_nt: TGTGCCAGCAGCACGACCTGGGGGGGGACCCAGTACTTC

d_call: -
j_call: TRBJ2-7
clone_size: many
v_call: TRBV6-5
cdr3_aa: CASSRSPLEQYF
cdr3_nt: TGTGCCAGCAGTCGCAGCCCCCTCGAGCAGTACTTC

d_call: -
j_call: TRBJ2-7
clone_size: -
v_call: TRBV25-1
cdr3_aa: CASKGSGAYYEQYF
cdr3_nt: TGTGCCAGCAAAGGCTCGGGGGCTTACTACGAGCAGTACTTC

d_call: -
j_call: TRBJ2-3
clone_size: -
v_call: TRBV14
cdr3_aa: CASSQFKGSAAQYF
cdr3_nt: TGTGCCAGCAGCCAATTTAAGGGGAGCGCCGCGCAGTATTTT

d_call: -
j_call: TRBJ1-2
clone_size: -
v_call: TRBV27
cdr3_aa: CASSPLSGGRANYGYTF
cdr3_nt: TGTGCCAGCAGCCCACTATCCGGAGGGCGAGCTAACTATGGCTACACCTTC

d_call: -
j_call: TRBJ2-1
clone_size: few
v_call: TRBV28
cdr3_aa: CASSLIRAYNEQFF
cdr3_nt: TGTGCCAGCAGTTTAATCCGGGCCTACAATGAGCAGTTCTTC

d_call: -
j_call: TRBJ1-2
clone_size: -
v_call: TRBV7-8
cdr3_aa: CASSQFTGNYGYTF
cdr3_nt: TGTGCCAGCAGCCAATTTACAGGGAACTATGGCTACACCTTC

d_call: TRBD2
j_call: TRBJ2-7
clone_size: -
v_call: TRBV7-2
cdr3_aa: CASSLLAGGNPYEQYF
cdr3_nt: TGTGCCAGCAGCTTACTAGCGGGGGGTAACCCCTACGAGCAGTACTTC

d_call: TRBD1
j_call: TRBJ2-7
clone_size: -
v_call: TRBV7-9
cdr3_aa: CASSATIRTGIRIYEQYF
cdr3_nt: TGTGCCAGCAGCGCCACGATAAGGACAGGAATAAGGATTTACGAGCAGTACTTC

d_call: -
j_call: TRBJ2-1
clone_size: few
v_call: TRBV7-9
cdr3_aa: CASSLDFGQFF
cdr3_nt: TGTGCCAGCAGCCTAGACTTTGGTCAGTTCTTC

d_call: TRBD2
j_call: TRBJ2-3
clone_size: -
v_call: TRBV12-3/TRBV12-4
cdr3_aa: CASSSGLAAYF
cdr3_nt: TGTGCCAGCAGTTCGGGACTAGCGGCGTATTTT

d_call: -
j_call: TRBJ2-7
clone_size: -
v_call: TRBV6-5
cdr3_aa: CASSYSGGRGYEQYF
cdr3_nt: TGTGCCAGCAGTTACTCTGGGGGCAGGGGATACGAGCAGTACTTC

d_call: TRBD2
j_call: TRBJ2-3
clone_size: -
v_call: TRBV12-3/TRBV12-4
cdr3_aa: CASSSNIFLAGGRTDTQYF
cdr3_nt: TGTGCCAGCAGTTCCAATATCTTCCTAGCGGGGGGGCGTACAGATACGCAGTATTTT

d_call: TRBD1
j_call: TRBJ1-2
clone_size: few
v_call: TRBV9
cdr3_aa: CASSVEEGQFNYGYTF
cdr3_nt: TGTGCCAGCAGCGTAGAGGAGGGACAGTTTAACTATGGCTACACCTTC

d_call: TRBD1
j_call: TRBJ1-5
clone_size: -
v_call: TRBV6-2/TRBV6-3
cdr3_aa: CASSLTRGQGPQHF
cdr3_nt: TGTGCCAGCAGCCTTACCCGGGGACAGGGGCCCCAGCATTTT